The 14 T cell receptor beta chains below all came from one sample that was sequenced in a study of blood T cell repertoires in COVID-19. Assay used: immunoSEQ multiplex PCR; TCRdb lists only in-frame clones, some missing. The sample records about 100,000 clones, more than 85% being singletons. The sequenced sample was peripheral blood. These receptors all come from a man aged 50 to 59 with active COVID-19.

CDR3 DNA sequence: TGTGCCAGCAGCTTAGTACTAGCGGGGTTTAATGAGCAGTTCTTC. Translation gives CASSLVLAGFNEQFF. The chain carries TRBV7-9 and TRBJ2-1; 10 bases match TRBD2. The CDR3 contains 15 residues. With V trimmed by 1 base and J by 7 bases, 4 bases remained unmatched. Germline V gives CDR1 SEHNR, CDR2 FQNEAQ (reference sequence).

Note on this clone: Mismatch with germline at one junction end may stem from a read error. The chain carries TRBV27 and TRBJ2-2; D might be TRBD1 (6 bases). The length of the CDR3 is 16 residues. CDR1 and CDR2 (germline): MNHEY, SMNVEV (reference sequence). Here the CDR3 reads CASTLNSVGGTGELFF. The CDR3, as DNA: TGTGCCAGCACTTTAAATAGCGTAGGGGGTACCGGGGAGCTGTTTTTT.

The V call is TRBV13, the J call TRBJ2-3, with 9 bases aligning to TRBD2. The CDR3 sequence is 15 residues long. The V segment lost 5 bases and the J segment 1 base; nucleotides outside the gene matches: 4. Germline CDR1 and CDR2: PRHDT and FYEKMQ (reference sequence). The CDR3 sequence: CASSGAGGGTDTQYF. In nucleotides, the CDR3 is TGTGCCAGCAGCGGAGCGGGGGGAGGCACAGATACGCAGTATTTT.

V gene TRBV2 combines with J gene TRBJ1-1; D remains unclear. The V gene's germline CDR1 is SNHLY and CDR2 FYNNEI. The CDR3 is 14 residues long. V lost 6 bases and J lost 0, with 11 bases in between. The CDR3 coding sequence is TGTGCCAGCAGGTCCCGGGATTTGAACACTGAAGCTTTCTTT. It is translated as CASRSRDLNTEAFF. The variable domain in full, with the rest retrieved from reference TRBV2 and TRBJ1-1, is EPEVTQTPSHQVTQMGQEVILRCVPISNHLYFYWYRQILGQKVEFLVSFYNNEISEKSEIFDDQFSVERPDGSNFTLKIRSTKLEDSAMYFCASRSRDLNTEAFFGQGTRLTVV.

The chain is built from TRBV5-6 and TRBJ2-7; TRBD1 aligns across 8 bases. The V and J ends lost 7 bases and 7 bases, in that order; junction bases with no gene match: 7. Germline CDR1 and CDR2: SGHDT and YYEEEE. There are 12 residues in the CDR3. The DNA of the CDR3 is TGTGCCAGCGCGCAGGGGGCGGAAGAGCAGTACGTC. Residues: CASAQGAEEQYV.

This rearrangement joins TRBV2 to TRBJ2-7; possible D gene TRBD1, 5 bases. CDR3 length: 13 amino acids. V was trimmed by 2 bases and J by 2 bases, leaving 7 bases between them. In germline, CDR1 is SNHLY, CDR2 FYNNEI. The CDR3 DNA sequence: TGTGCCAGCAGTGAAACAGGAACCTACGAGCAGTACGTC. This encodes CASSETGTYEQYV.

J is TRBJ2-3 and V is TRBV2; D is uncertain. Germline V gene data show CDR1 as SNHLY and CDR2 as FYNNEI. Deletions cut 2 bases from V and 1 base from J, with 4 bases between. The CDR3 is 13 residues long. Here the CDR3 reads CASSELRTDTQYF. The CDR3 nucleotides read TGTGCCAGCAGTGAACTCCGCACAGATACGCAGTATTTT.

The V gene is TRBV19, the J gene TRBJ1-5, with a weak D call TRBD1 (5 bases). The germline V gene encodes CDR1 LNHDA and CDR2 SQIVND (reference sequence). The CDR3 contains 16 residues. V lost 5 bases, J lost 2 bases, and 16 bases lay in between. CDR3 DNA: TGTGCCAGTAGTCCCCTATGGGGCCGAGGCAATCAGCCCCAGCATTTT. Translating gives CASSPLWGRGNQPQHF.

The chain recombines TRBV11-2 with TRBJ2-7; D might be TRBD2 (5 bases). The germline CDR1 and CDR2 sequences are SGHAT and FQNNGV. The V end was cut by 1 base, the J end by 2 bases, with 12 bases between. The CDR3 length is 15 residues. The DNA for the CDR3 is TGTGCCAGCAGCTTAGGCCTAGCCAGCACCTACGAGCAGTACGTC. It encodes CASSLGLASTYEQYV.

The genes are TRBV6-5 and TRBJ1-1; D remains unclear. Trimming cost V 9 bases and J 4 bases, with 9 bases left between them. Germline CDR1 is MNHEY and CDR2 is SVGAGI. The CDR3 covers 11 residues. The DNA of the CDR3 is TGTGCCAGTATTAGTAGCACTGAAGCTTTCTTT. Translation gives CASISSTEAFF.

The chain carries TRBV9 and TRBJ1-2, with 8 nucleotides matching TRBD1. The V gene's germline CDR1 is SGDLS and CDR2 YYNGEE. Germline trimming cut 3 bases from V and 8 bases from J; bases unmatched to any gene: 9. The CDR3 consists of 14 residues. The CDR3 protein is CASSASQGAGGYTF. The CDR3 DNA follows: TGTGCCAGCAGCGCGTCGCAGGGGGCAGGGGGCTACACCTTC.

V is TRBV25-1 and J is TRBJ1-2; TRBD1 matches at 7 bases. Germline V gene lookup returns CDR1 MGHDK and CDR2 SYGVNS. This CDR3 is 13 amino acids long. V was clipped by 6 bases and J by 8 bases; unmatched bases: 9. CDR3 residues: CASSWGTAGGYTF. The CDR3 DNA sequence: TGTGCCAGCAGCTGGGGGACAGCAGGCGGCTACACCTTC.

The chain carries TRBV19 and TRBJ2-1; 9 nucleotides align to TRBD2. Germline loops: CDR1 LNHDA, CDR2 SQIVND (reference sequence). The CDR3 runs to 17 residues. V shed 5 bases, J shed 5 bases, and the junction held 13 bases outside the gene matches. CDR3 in DNA: TGTGCCAGTAGTTCCCCGGGACTAGCACGTAATCACAATGAGCAGTTCTTC. Translating gives CASSSPGLARNHNEQFF.

The chain links TRBV6-5 to TRBJ2-7; 10 nucleotides agree with TRBD2. The CDR3 is made up of 14 amino acids. Germline assignment: CDR1 MNHEY and CDR2 SVGAGI. With 8 bases clipped from V and 2 bases from J, the junction kept 6 bases outside the gene matches. Here the CDR3 DNA reads TGTGCCAGCGGTAGCGGGAGGCCGCCCTACGAGCAGTACGTC. Protein: CASGSGRPPYEQYV.